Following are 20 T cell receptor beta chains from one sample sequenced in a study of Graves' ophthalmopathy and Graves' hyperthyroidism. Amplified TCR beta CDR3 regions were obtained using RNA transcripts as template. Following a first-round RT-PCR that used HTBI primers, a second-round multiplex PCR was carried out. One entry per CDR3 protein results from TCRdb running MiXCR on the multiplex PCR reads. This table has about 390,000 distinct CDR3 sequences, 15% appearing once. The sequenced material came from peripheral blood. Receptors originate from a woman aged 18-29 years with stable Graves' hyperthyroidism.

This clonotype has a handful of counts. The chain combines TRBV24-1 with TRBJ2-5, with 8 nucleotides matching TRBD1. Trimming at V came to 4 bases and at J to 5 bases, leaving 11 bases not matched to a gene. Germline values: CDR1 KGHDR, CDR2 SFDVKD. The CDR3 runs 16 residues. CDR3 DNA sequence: TGTGCCACCAGTGAACCAAACCAGGGGGCGCGGGAGACCCAGTACTTC. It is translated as CATSEPNQGARETQYF.

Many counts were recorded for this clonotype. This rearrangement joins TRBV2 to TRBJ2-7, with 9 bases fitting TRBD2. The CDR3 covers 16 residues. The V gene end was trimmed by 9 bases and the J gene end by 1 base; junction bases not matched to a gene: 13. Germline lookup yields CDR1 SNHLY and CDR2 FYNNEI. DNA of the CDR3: TGTGCCAGTGGGGCCCAAGCGGGGGGTTCGTCCTACGAGCAGTACTTC. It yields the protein CASGAQAGGSSYEQYF. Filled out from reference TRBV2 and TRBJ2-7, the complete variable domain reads EPEVTQTPSHQVTQMGQEVILRCVPISNHLYFYWYRQILGQKVEFLVSFYNNEISEKSEIFDDQFSVERPDGSNFTLKIRSTKLEDSAMYFCASGAQAGGSSYEQYFGPGTRLTVT.

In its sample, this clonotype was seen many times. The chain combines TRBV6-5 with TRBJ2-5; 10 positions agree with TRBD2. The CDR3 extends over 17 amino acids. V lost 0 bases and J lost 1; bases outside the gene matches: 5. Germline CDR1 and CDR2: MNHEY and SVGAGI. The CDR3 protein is CASSYSFLAGAQETQYF. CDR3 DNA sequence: TGTGCCAGCAGTTACTCCTTCCTAGCGGGGGCCCAAGAGACCCAGTACTTC.

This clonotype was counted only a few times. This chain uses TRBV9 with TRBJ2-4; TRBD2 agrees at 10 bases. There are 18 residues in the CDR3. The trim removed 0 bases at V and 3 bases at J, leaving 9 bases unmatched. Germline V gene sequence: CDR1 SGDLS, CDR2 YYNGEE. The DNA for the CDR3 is TGTGCCAGCAGCGTAGATCCCAGCGGGGGGGGAGGCAAAAACATTCAGTACTTC. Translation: CASSVDPSGGGGKNIQYF.

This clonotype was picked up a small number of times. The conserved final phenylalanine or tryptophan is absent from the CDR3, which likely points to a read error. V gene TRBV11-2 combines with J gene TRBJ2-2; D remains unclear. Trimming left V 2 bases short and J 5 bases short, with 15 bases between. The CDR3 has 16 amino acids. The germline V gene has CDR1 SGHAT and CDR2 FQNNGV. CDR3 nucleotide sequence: TGTGCCAGCAGCTTACGGGCAGACGCGAGGACCGGGGAGCTGTTTTTG. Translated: CASSLRADARTGELFL.

The chain's CDR3 is CASGSVLRNRENIQYF. The CDR3 DNA sequence: TGTGCTAGTGGTTCGGTACTAAGGAATCGGGAAAACATTCAGTACTTC. The chain has TRBV12-5 and TRBJ2-4; D unresolved. Germline V gene data show CDR1 as LGHNT and CDR2 as FRNRAP. The CDR3 extends over 16 amino acids. Trimming cost V 4 bases and J 5 bases, with 18 bases left between them.

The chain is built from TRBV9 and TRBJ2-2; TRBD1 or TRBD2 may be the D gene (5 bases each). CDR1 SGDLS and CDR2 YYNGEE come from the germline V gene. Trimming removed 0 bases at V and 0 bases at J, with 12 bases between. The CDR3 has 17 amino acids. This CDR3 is CASSVVGDGANTGELFF. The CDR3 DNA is TGTGCCAGCAGCGTAGTGGGGGATGGTGCGAACACCGGGGAGCTGTTTTTT.

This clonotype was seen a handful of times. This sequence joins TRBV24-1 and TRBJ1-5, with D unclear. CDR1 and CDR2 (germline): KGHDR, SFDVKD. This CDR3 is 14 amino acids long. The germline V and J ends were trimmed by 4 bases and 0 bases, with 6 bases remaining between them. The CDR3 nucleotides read TGTGCCACCAGTGACACATATAGCAATCAGCCCCAGCATTTT. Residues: CATSDTYSNQPQHF.

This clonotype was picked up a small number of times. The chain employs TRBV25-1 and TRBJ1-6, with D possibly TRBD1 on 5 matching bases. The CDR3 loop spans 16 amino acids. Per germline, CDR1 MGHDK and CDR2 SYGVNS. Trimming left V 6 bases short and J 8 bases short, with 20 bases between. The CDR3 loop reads CASSRWSRDGYSPLHF. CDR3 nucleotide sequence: TGTGCCAGCAGCCGCTGGAGCCGGGACGGATATTCACCCCTCCACTTT.

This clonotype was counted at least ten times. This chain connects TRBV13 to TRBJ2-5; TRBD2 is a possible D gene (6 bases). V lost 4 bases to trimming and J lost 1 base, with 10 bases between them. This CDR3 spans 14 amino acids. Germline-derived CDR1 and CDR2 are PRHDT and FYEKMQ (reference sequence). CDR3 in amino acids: CASSSPGGQETQYF. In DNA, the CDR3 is TGTGCCAGCAGCTCCCCCGGGGGCCAAGAGACCCAGTACTTC.

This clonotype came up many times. DNA of the CDR3: TGTGCCAGCAGACGGGGCTGGGACTATGGCTACACCTTC. The encoded protein is CASRRGWDYGYTF. The chain is built from TRBV9 and TRBJ1-2, with D possibly matching TRBD1 (5 bases). The V end lost 5 bases, the J end lost 3 bases, and 11 bases lay between the germline ends. CDR1 and CDR2 from the germline V gene are SGDLS and YYNGEE. The CDR3 length is 13 residues.

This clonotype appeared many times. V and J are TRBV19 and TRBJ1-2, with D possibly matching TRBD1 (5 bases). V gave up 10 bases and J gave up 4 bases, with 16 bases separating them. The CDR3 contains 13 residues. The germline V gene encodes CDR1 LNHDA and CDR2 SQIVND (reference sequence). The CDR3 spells CATEITGGYGYTF. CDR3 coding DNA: TGTGCCACCGAAATTACGGGGGGCTATGGCTACACCTTC.

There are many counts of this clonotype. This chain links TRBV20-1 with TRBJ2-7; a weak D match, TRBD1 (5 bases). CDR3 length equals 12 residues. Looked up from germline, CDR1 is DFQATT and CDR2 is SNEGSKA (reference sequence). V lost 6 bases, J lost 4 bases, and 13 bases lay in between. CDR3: CSALVGAYEQYF. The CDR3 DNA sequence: TGCAGTGCGTTGGTAGGGGCGTACGAGCAGTACTTC.

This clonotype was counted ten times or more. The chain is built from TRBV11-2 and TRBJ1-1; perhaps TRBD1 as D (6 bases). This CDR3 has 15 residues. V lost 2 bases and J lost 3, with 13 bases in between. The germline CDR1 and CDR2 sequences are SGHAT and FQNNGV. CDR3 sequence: CASSLRSTGHTEAFF. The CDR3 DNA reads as TGTGCCAGCAGCTTACGGTCGACAGGCCACACTGAAGCTTTCTTT.

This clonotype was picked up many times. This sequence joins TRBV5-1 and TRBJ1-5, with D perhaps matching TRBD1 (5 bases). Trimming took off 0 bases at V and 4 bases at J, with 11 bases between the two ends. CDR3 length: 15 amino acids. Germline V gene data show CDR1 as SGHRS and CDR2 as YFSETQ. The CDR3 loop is CASSLDLSGNQPQHF. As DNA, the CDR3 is TGCGCCAGCAGCTTGGATCTTTCAGGGAATCAGCCCCAGCATTTT.

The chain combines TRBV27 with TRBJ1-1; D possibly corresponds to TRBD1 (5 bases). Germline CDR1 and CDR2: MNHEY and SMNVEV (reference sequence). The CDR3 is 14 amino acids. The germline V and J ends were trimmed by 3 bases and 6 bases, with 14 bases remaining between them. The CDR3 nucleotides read TGTGCCAGCAGTTTCAGGGCCCGGGCAGCTGAAGCTTTCTTT. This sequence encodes CASSFRARAAEAFF.

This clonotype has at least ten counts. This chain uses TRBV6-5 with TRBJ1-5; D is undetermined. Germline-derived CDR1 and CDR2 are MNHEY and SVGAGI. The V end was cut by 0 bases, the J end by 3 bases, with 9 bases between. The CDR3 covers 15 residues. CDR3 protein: CASSYSPAFNQPQHF. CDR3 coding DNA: TGTGCCAGCAGTTACTCTCCAGCTTTCAATCAGCCCCAGCATTTT.

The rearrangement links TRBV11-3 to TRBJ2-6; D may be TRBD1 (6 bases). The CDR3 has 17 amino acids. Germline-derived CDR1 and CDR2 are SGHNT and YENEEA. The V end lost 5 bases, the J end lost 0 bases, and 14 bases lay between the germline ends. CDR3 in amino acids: CASSLRGTGSGANVLTF. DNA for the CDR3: TGTGCCAGCAGCCTTAGGGGGACGGGCTCTGGGGCCAACGTCCTGACTTTC.

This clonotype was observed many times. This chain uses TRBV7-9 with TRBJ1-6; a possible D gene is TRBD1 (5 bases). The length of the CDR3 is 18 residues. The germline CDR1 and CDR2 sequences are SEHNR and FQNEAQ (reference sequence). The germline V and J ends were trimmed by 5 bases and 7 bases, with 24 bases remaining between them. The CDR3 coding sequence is TGTGCCAGCAGCCGCGGTGGGGGGGTCCCACCACTAAATTCACCCCTCCACTTT. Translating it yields CASSRGGGVPPLNSPLHF.

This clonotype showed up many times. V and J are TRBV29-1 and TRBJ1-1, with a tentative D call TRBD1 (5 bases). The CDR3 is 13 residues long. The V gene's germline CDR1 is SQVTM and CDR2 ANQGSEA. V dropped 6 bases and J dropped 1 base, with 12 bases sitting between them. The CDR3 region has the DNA TGCAGCGTGCGCCGACAGACGAACACTGAAGCTTTCTTT. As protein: CSVRRQTNTEAFF.